The 12 T cell receptor beta chains below come from one sample, sequenced in a study of Ad26.COV2.S vaccination and SARS-CoV-2 variants. Sample treatment: roughly 18 received Ad26.COV2.S at low or high dose, single or two shots; several received placebo; per-sample allocation not given. Collection of the samples took place on day 63 after the first injection of vaccine or placebo. Produced via immunoSEQ multiplex PCR; TCRdb's table is partial and in-frame only. This table has fewer than 500,000 clones, 90% appearing once. Material: peripheral blood, obtained in a trial of Ad26.COV2.S vaccine versus placebo. The receptors come from a person between 18 and 60 years old who received the Ad26.COV2.S COVID-19 vaccine or a placebo.

The rearrangement joins TRBV13 to TRBJ2-7; a weak D match, TRBD1 (5 bases). The V end lost 3 bases, the J end lost 0 bases, and 9 bases lay between the germline ends. The CDR3 covers 14 residues. Germline loops: CDR1 PRHDT, CDR2 FYEKMQ (reference sequence). In DNA form, the CDR3 reads TGTGCCAGCAGCTTTTGGACAAACTCCTACGAGCAGTACTTC. Translating gives CASSFWTNSYEQYF.

The V call is TRBV5-4, the J call TRBJ1-3; 10 bases map to TRBD1. CDR1 is SGHNT and CDR2 is YYREEE in the germline V gene (reference sequence). CDR3 length: 16 amino acids. J lost 2 bases, V lost 0 bases, and 2 bases had no gene match. CDR3 DNA sequence: TGTGCCAGCAGCTTGGCCGGACAGGGGGCTGGAAACACCATATATTTT. This sequence encodes CASSLAGQGAGNTIYF.

The CDR3 nucleotides read TGCAGCGTTGGTGTGACTAGGGAGACCCAGTACTTC. It encodes CSVGVTRETQYF. The chain uses TRBV29-1 and TRBJ2-5; TRBD2 might be the D (6 bases). V dropped 4 bases and J dropped 5 bases, with 11 bases sitting between them. This CDR3 region has 12 residues. Germline V gene data show CDR1 as SQVTM and CDR2 as ANQGSEA.

The chain has TRBV2 and TRBJ1-1; D remains ambiguous. This CDR3 is 12 amino acids long. The V end lost 6 bases, the J end lost 6 bases, and 11 bases lay between the germline ends. CDR1 is SNHLY, CDR2 FYNNEI, per germline. The CDR3: CASSFGASEAFF. The CDR3 DNA sequence: TGTGCCAGCAGCTTTGGAGCCTCTGAAGCTTTCTTT.

The V gene is TRBV5-1, the J gene TRBJ2-3; D remains unclear. V was cut by 1 base and J by 0 bases, with 12 bases left in between. The CDR3 extends over 16 amino acids. Germline lookup yields CDR1 SGHRS and CDR2 YFSETQ. The CDR3 bases are TGCGCCAGCAGCTTGCGGGCGGACCCTAGCACAGATACGCAGTATTTT. This encodes CASSLRADPSTDTQYF. Variable domain in full (rest from reference TRBV5-1 and TRBJ2-3): KAGVTQTPRYLIKTRGQQVTLSCSPISGHRSVSWYQQTPGQGLQFLFEYFSETQRNKGNFPGRFSGRQFSNSRSEMNVSTLELGDSALYLCASSLRADPSTDTQYFGPGTRLTVL.

The chain couples TRBV6-5 to TRBJ1-1; 7 nucleotides match TRBD1. From germline, CDR1 is MNHEY and CDR2 SVGAGI. The J segment lost 3 bases and the V segment lost 7 bases, leaving 8 bases of the junction unmatched. This CDR3 spans 14 amino acids. The CDR3 sequence is CASNKDRVDTEAFF. In DNA, the CDR3 is TGTGCCAGCAACAAAGACAGGGTAGACACTGAAGCTTTCTTT.

CDR3 in amino acids: CASSWDGNTGELFF. CDR3 sequence (DNA): TGTGCCAGCAGTTGGGACGGAAACACCGGGGAGCTGTTTTTT. The J gene is TRBJ2-2, the V gene TRBV27; D may correspond to TRBD1 or TRBD2 (5 bases each). V was shortened by 4 bases and J by 2 bases, with 8 bases between the two germline ends. This CDR3 spans 14 amino acids. CDR1 is MNHEY, CDR2 SMNVEV, per germline (reference sequence).

The V and J genes are TRBV9 and TRBJ1-1; D gene uncertain. This CDR3 contains 14 residues. The germline gives CDR1 SGDLS, CDR2 YYNGEE. With 7 bases removed from V and 0 bases from J, the gap between germline ends came to 13 bases. CDR3 in amino acids: CASAPRGMNTEAFF. Here the CDR3 DNA reads TGTGCCAGCGCGCCCCGGGGTATGAACACTGAAGCTTTCTTT.

The gene calls are TRBV10-3 and TRBJ2-7, with 9 bases identical to TRBD2. The CDR3 runs 16 residues. CDR1 ENHRY and CDR2 SYGVKD come from the germline V gene. The ends lost 3 bases at V and 2 bases at J; junction bases unmatched: 8. Here the CDR3 reads CAISEPTSGRPYEQYF. In DNA, the CDR3 is TGTGCCATCAGTGAACCCACTAGCGGGCGACCCTACGAGCAGTACTTC.

The V call is TRBV3-1 (or the pseudogene TRBV3-2), the J call TRBJ2-2, with D possibly matching TRBD1 (6 bases). Trimming took 7 bases from V and 0 from J, leaving 9 bases between them. The CDR3 totals 14 residues. Germline CDR1 reads LGHDT; CDR2 reads YNNKEL (reference sequence). CDR3 DNA sequence: TGTGCCAGCAAAAGGACAGCGAACACCGGGGAGCTGTTTTTT. Translated, it gives CASKRTANTGELFF.

The chain has TRBV6-6 and TRBJ1-1; the D gene is possibly TRBD1 (5 bases). This CDR3 has 18 amino acids. Looked up from germline, CDR1 is MNHNY and CDR2 is SVGAGI (reference sequence). V lost 5 bases and J lost 7, with 29 bases in between. The CDR3 sequence: CASSHLPAPRGRLGEAFF. The CDR3 DNA reads as TGTGCCAGCAGTCACCTACCAGCTCCACGGGGCAGGTTGGGTGAAGCTTTCTTT.

The J gene is TRBJ2-7, the V gene TRBV7-3; tentative D call: TRBD2 (5 bases). The germline CDR1 and CDR2 sequences are SGHTA and FQGTGA. V lost 5 bases and J lost 2, with 13 bases in between. This CDR3 is built from 14 residues. Written as DNA, the CDR3 is TGTGCCAGCAGCCCTTCGGAGCGGCCCTACGAGCAGTACTTC. Translated, it gives CASSPSERPYEQYF.